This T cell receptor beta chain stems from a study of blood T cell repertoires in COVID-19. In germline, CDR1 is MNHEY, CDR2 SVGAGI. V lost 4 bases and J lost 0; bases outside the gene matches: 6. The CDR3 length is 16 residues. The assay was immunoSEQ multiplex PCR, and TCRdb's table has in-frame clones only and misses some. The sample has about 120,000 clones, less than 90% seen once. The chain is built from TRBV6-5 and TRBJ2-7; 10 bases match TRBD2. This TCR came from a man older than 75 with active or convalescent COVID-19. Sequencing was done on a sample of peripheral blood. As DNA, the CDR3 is TGTGCCAGCAGTTCTTCCCGACTAGCGGGCTCCTACGAGCAGTACTTC. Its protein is CASSSSRLAGSYEQYF.